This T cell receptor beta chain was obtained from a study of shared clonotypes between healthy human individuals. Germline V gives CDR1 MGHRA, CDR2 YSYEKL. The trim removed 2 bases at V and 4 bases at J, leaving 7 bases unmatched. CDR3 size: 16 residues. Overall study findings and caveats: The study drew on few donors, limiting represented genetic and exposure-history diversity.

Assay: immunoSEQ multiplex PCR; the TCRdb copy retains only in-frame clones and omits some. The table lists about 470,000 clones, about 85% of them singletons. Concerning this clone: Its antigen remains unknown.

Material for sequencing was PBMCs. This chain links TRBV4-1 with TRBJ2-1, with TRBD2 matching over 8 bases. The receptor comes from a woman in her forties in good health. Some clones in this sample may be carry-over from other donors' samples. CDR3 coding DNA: TGCGCCAGCAGCCAACCCGGGACTAGGGGTTACAATGAGCAGTTCTTC. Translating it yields CASSQPGTRGYNEQFF.